These 26 T cell receptor beta chains came from one sample sequenced in a study of response to subunit inactivated influenza vaccine. MiXCR was run by TCRdb on the RT-PCR reads, yielding one entry per CDR3 protein. This table has about 570,000 distinct CDR3 sequences, 11% appearing once. The same specimen was also included in a second study, on T cells expressing NK-cell markers. That work contributes: 5'RACE template switching built TCR beta cDNA with unique molecular identifiers.

Sequences were derived from PBMCs from blood, sampled on the day of vaccination. Every receptor here comes from a man in his forties or fifties who received an inactivated influenza vaccine.

The chain joins TRBV6-1 to TRBJ1-2, with 7 positions matching TRBD1. J lost 10 bases, V lost 4 bases, and 6 bases had no gene match. In germline, CDR1 is MNHNS, CDR2 SASEGT. This CDR3 spans 12 amino acids. CDR3 bases: TGTGCCAGCAGTGTCTCCGGGACAGTCTACACCTTC. Translation gives CASSVSGTVYTF.

The chain joins TRBV6-1 to TRBJ2-3; TRBD2 matches 16 bases. J gave up 4 bases and V 8 bases, and 9 bases lay outside the gene matches. Germline lookup yields CDR1 MNHNS and CDR2 SASEGT. The CDR3 is 17 residues long. The CDR3 DNA reads TGTGCCAGCCAGGGACTAGCGGGGGGGGGATCCGCAGATACGCAGTATTTT. Amino acid sequence: CASQGLAGGGSADTQYF.

Ten or more counts support this clonotype. The V call is TRBV12-3 or TRBV12-4, the J call TRBJ2-2; TRBD1 is a possible D gene (6 bases). The CDR3 covers 15 residues. Trimming shortened V by 4 bases and J by 0 bases, and 9 bases separated the two germline ends. In DNA form, the CDR3 reads TGTGCCAGCAGTTCGACAGGAGCGAACACCGGGGAGCTGTTTTTT. Translating gives CASSSTGANTGELFF.

The gene calls are TRBV28 and TRBJ1-5; unclear D gene. Germline CDR1 is MDHEN and CDR2 is SYDVKM. CDR3 length: 15 residues. V was shortened by 6 bases and J by 3 bases, with 15 bases between the two germline ends. In DNA, the CDR3 is TGTGCCAGCAGAAGTTCCTGGCAGGCCAATCAGCCCCAGCATTTT. Protein product: CASRSSWQANQPQHF.

This clonotype occurred a few times. This chain uses TRBV12-3 or TRBV12-4 with TRBJ2-1; D perhaps matches TRBD2 (5 bases). Trimming stripped 6 bases from V and 5 bases from J, with 23 bases between. This CDR3 is 17 amino acids long. DNA of the CDR3: TGTGCCAGCAGCCCTCCCTTGAGGCAGCCGAGGGACAATGAGCAGTTCTTC. Amino acid sequence: CASSPPLRQPRDNEQFF.

The sample holds a few counts of this clonotype. The chain couples TRBV12-3 or TRBV12-4 to TRBJ2-2, with 8 positions matching TRBD1. The CDR3 totals 14 residues. V was clipped by 6 bases and J by 7 bases; unmatched bases: 7. The CDR3 DNA reads as TGTGCCAGCAGCGACAGGGGAAGTTTCGGGGAGCTGTTTTTT. Its translation is CASSDRGSFGELFF.

On this clonotype itself: At one boundary the junction diverges from the germline segment, which might be a read error. The chain couples TRBV29-1 to TRBJ2-1; D remains ambiguous. CDR3 length equals 14 residues. CDR1 is SQVTM, CDR2 ANQGSEA, per germline. The CDR3 DNA reads TGCAGCGTTGTAGGCGGAGACTCCTACAATGGGCAGTTCTTC. It specifies CSVVGGDSYNGQFF.

The rearrangement links TRBV7-9 to TRBJ1-1; perhaps TRBD1 as D (6 bases). V was pared by 5 bases and J by 1 base, with 11 bases between. Germline values: CDR1 SEHNR, CDR2 FQNEAQ (reference sequence). The CDR3 totals 14 residues. CDR3 amino acids: CASSQKDRNTEAFF. In nucleotides, the CDR3 is TGTGCCAGCAGCCAAAAGGACAGGAACACTGAAGCTTTCTTT.

The chain couples TRBV19 to TRBJ2-2; no reliable D call. The V gene's germline CDR1 is LNHDA and CDR2 SQIVND (reference sequence). Trimming removed 3 bases from V and 5 bases from J, with 7 bases in between. The length of the CDR3 is 13 residues. The CDR3 nucleotides read TGTGCCAGTAGTATCAGGCAGACCGGGGAGCTGTTTTTT. Its translation: CASSIRQTGELFF.

This clonotype was found a few times. The chain employs TRBV12-3 or TRBV12-4 and TRBJ2-3; either TRBD1 or TRBD2 may fit D (6 bases each). This CDR3 is 17 amino acids long. The V and J ends lost 1 base and 7 bases respectively, with 21 bases between them. CDR3 sequence (DNA): TGTGCCAGCAGTTTAGATGGCAACCTTGGGGGGCGGAATACGCAGTATTTT. Its protein product is CASSLDGNLGGRNTQYF.

At least ten counts were recorded for this clonotype. V usage is TRBV5-1 and J usage is TRBJ1-1, with a weak D call TRBD1 (6 bases). The CDR3 loop spans 13 amino acids. The V and J ends lost 3 bases and 0 bases respectively, with 6 bases between them. Germline V gene data show CDR1 as SGHRS and CDR2 as YFSETQ. The CDR3 coding sequence is TGCGCCAGCAGCTGGACAGTGAACACTGAAGCTTTCTTT. Amino acid sequence: CASSWTVNTEAFF.

This clonotype was counted between two and nine times. The rearrangement uses TRBV5-1 and TRBJ2-3, with D unclear. In germline, CDR1 is SGHRS, CDR2 YFSETQ. CDR3 size: 14 residues. With 8 bases removed from V and 0 bases from J, the gap between germline ends came to 13 bases. This chain's CDR3 is CASQQGFSTDTQYF. In DNA form, the CDR3 reads TGCGCCAGTCAACAAGGATTTAGCACAGATACGCAGTATTTT.

The chain couples TRBV20-1 to TRBJ2-7; D possibly corresponds to TRBD1 (6 bases). Germline V gives CDR1 DFQATT, CDR2 SNEGSKA (reference sequence). The CDR3 runs to 15 residues. The V gene lost 5 bases and the J gene lost 4 bases, with 21 bases spanning the gap. The CDR3 bases are TGCAGTGCTGAACACAGGTCCCAGGGGTTATACGAGCAGTACTTC. Its translation: CSAEHRSQGLYEQYF.

In DNA form, the CDR3 reads TGTGCCACCCAAGTCCCTGGGACTTACGAGCAGTACTTC. It encodes CATQVPGTYEQYF. The genes are TRBV28 and TRBJ2-7; weak D call: TRBD2 (6 bases). CDR3 length equals 13 residues. Deletions cut 10 bases from V and 4 bases from J, with 17 bases between. The germline CDR1 and CDR2 sequences are MDHEN and SYDVKM.

This clonotype turned up a few times. The chain combines TRBV20-1 with TRBJ2-3; D is perhaps TRBD2 (5 bases). There are 12 residues in the CDR3. V shed 6 bases and J shed 6 bases, with 13 bases lying between them. CDR1 is DFQATT, CDR2 SNEGSKA, per germline (reference sequence). This chain's CDR3 is CSAREGVDTQYF. For the CDR3, the DNA is TGCAGTGCCCGAGAGGGCGTTGATACGCAGTATTTT.

Details on this clonotype: Since the CDR3 does not end with the conserved phenylalanine or tryptophan, this likely comes from a read error. CDR3 sequence (DNA): TGTGTCAGCAGTCCAAATAGCTACAATGAGCAGTTCTCC. Residues: CVSSPNSYNEQFS. The chain recombines TRBV12-3 or TRBV12-4 with TRBJ2-1; D unclear. The CDR3 totals 13 residues.

The chain carries TRBV6-5 and TRBJ2-1; TRBD2 agrees at 7 bases. Germline lookup yields CDR1 MNHEY and CDR2 SVGAGI. The CDR3 sequence is 18 residues long. The ends lost 1 base at V and 1 base at J; junction bases unmatched: 10. CDR3 sequence (DNA): TGTGCCAGCAGTTACTGGGGGGGTAGGCGGGAATCCTACAATGAGCAGTTCTTC. This gives the protein CASSYWGGRRESYNEQFF.

The genes are TRBV20-1 and TRBJ2-7; 9 bases line up with TRBD1. V trimming: 4 bases; J trimming: 6 bases; junction bases outside the gene matches: 4. Germline V lookup: CDR1 DFQATT, CDR2 SNEGSKA (reference sequence). CDR3 size: 12 residues. CDR3 nucleotide sequence: TGCAGTGCTACCGGGACAGGGTTCGAGCAGTACTTC. Its translation: CSATGTGFEQYF.

This clonotype was counted at least ten times. The gene calls are TRBV7-2 and TRBJ2-3, with no clear D. The CDR3 consists of 14 residues. Trimming left V 3 bases short and J 0 bases short, with 7 bases between. Germline V gives CDR1 SGHTA, CDR2 FQGNSA. The CDR3 sequence is CASSFLDSTDTQYF. CDR3 nucleotides: TGTGCCAGCAGCTTTCTGGACAGCACAGATACGCAGTATTTT.

This clonotype came up a few times. The chain uses TRBV5-1 and TRBJ2-2, with 8 bases that match TRBD2. The CDR3 loop spans 16 amino acids. Trimming took 6 bases from V and 0 from J; bases not matched to a gene: 7. Germline V gene data show CDR1 as SGHRS and CDR2 as YFSETQ. CDR3 sequence reads: CASTISGTPNTGELFF. CDR3 DNA sequence: TGCGCCAGCACCATTAGCGGGACCCCGAACACCGGGGAGCTGTTTTTT.

The chain is built from TRBV10-3 and TRBJ2-2; the D is unclear. V lost 4 bases to trimming and J lost 2 bases, with 11 bases between them. Germline CDR1 is ENHRY and CDR2 is SYGVKD. The CDR3 has 15 amino acids. The CDR3: CAISVEDHNTGELFF. The CDR3 DNA is TGTGCCATCAGTGTCGAAGACCACAACACCGGGGAGCTGTTTTTT.

The chain carries TRBV12-3 or TRBV12-4 and TRBJ2-4; maybe TRBD1 (5 bases). V lost 5 bases and J 5 bases, leaving 7 bases between the germline ends. The CDR3 is 12 amino acids. CDR3: CASSMTENIQYF. As DNA, the CDR3 is TGTGCCAGCAGTATGACAGAAAACATTCAGTACTTC.

This CDR3 is CASSERLVGGTDTQYF. The CDR3 DNA reads as TGTGCCAGCAGTGAGCGACTAGTTGGGGGCACAGATACGCAGTATTTT. The chain is built from TRBV2 and TRBJ2-3; TRBD2 might be the D (6 bases). Per germline, CDR1 SNHLY and CDR2 FYNNEI. Deletions cut 3 bases from V and 1 base from J, with 14 bases between. The CDR3 is made up of 16 amino acids.

V usage is TRBV4-3 and J usage is TRBJ2-5; 7 positions match TRBD1. CDR3 length equals 14 residues. Germline CDR1 LGHNA, CDR2 YSLEER. The V segment lost 1 base and the J segment 5 bases; nucleotides outside the gene matches: 4. CDR3 protein: CASSQGLTGETQYF. CDR3 coding DNA: TGCGCCAGCAGCCAAGGACTGACAGGGGAGACCCAGTACTTC.

V usage is TRBV7-2 and J usage is TRBJ2-7, with a weak D call TRBD2 (6 bases). This CDR3 comprises 15 residues. Trimming took off 2 bases at V and 5 bases at J, with 16 bases between the two ends. Germline CDR1 is SGHTA and CDR2 is FQGNSA. For the CDR3, the DNA is TGTGCCAGCAGCTTAACCCCCGGGACTCGGGACGAGCAGTACTTC. Encoded protein: CASSLTPGTRDEQYF.

This clonotype was observed a few times. This rearrangement joins TRBV11-1 to TRBJ1-5; the match to TRBD1 covers 7 bases. Unmatched junction bases numbered 12, after V lost 1 base and J lost 3 bases. The CDR3 loop spans 18 amino acids. The germline V gene has CDR1 SGHAT and CDR2 FQDESV (reference sequence). The CDR3 region is CASSLGLRGGDNNQPQHF. The DNA of the CDR3 is TGTGCCAGCAGCTTAGGGCTCAGGGGGGGAGACAACAATCAGCCCCAGCATTTT.